Each of the 16 T cell receptor beta chains below was sequenced from the same sample in a study of PD-1 blockade in classical Hodgkin lymphoma. Some clones are missing from TCRdb's copy, which holds only in-frame ones; the method was immunoSEQ multiplex PCR. The sample includes under 40,000 clones, over 65% of them seen just once. No patient escaped relapse after autologous stem cell transplantation, and brentuximab vedotin exposure varied. The sample in question was peripheral blood mononuclear cells (PBMCs), obtained before the second cycle of nivolumab. The source of these receptors is a human donor with classical Hodgkin lymphoma.

The rearrangement uses TRBV21-1 and TRBJ1-2; TRBD1 reflects the table's D call only, with no check against the DNA. TRBV21-1 is deemed a pseudogene. The CDR3 runs to 15 residues. Written as DNA, the CDR3 is TGTGCCAGCAGGCTAGGAGGGACAGACCTCTATGGCTACACCTTC. It is translated as CASRLGGTDLYGYTF.

J is TRBJ1-4 and V is TRBV11-2; possible D gene TRBD1, 5 bases. Per germline, CDR1 SGHAT and CDR2 FQNNGV. Trimming pared 7 bases from V and 6 bases from J, leaving 15 bases between. This CDR3 is 14 amino acids long. This CDR3 reads CASTAGRGDEKLFF. The CDR3, as DNA: TGTGCCAGCACCGCGGGTCGGGGGGATGAAAAACTGTTTTTT.

The rearrangement joins TRBV7-2 to TRBJ1-2, with unresolved D. Germline V gene sequence: CDR1 SGHTA, CDR2 FQGNSA. The V gene lost 5 bases and the J gene lost 7 bases, with 11 bases spanning the gap. This CDR3 comprises 12 residues. CDR3 DNA: TGTGCCAGCAGCCGTGGACGGCGTGGCTACACCTTC. Translated, it gives CASSRGRRGYTF.

The chain links TRBV7-8 to TRBJ1-4, with a possible D match to TRBD1 (5 bases). Between the trimmed V and J ends, which lost 0 bases and 4 bases, there was a span of 12 bases. The CDR3 length is 16 residues. Germline loops: CDR1 SGHVS, CDR2 FQNEAQ. CDR3 bases: TGTGCCAGCAGCTTAGCTAGTGGGGGGATTAATGAAAAACTGTTTTTT. Protein: CASSLASGGINEKLFF.

The genes are TRBV7-2 and TRBJ2-5; TRBD1 matches 8 bases. From germline, CDR1 is SGHTA and CDR2 FQGNSA. The CDR3 consists of 16 residues. The trim removed 4 bases at V and 2 bases at J, leaving 9 bases unmatched. Here the CDR3 DNA reads TGTGCCAGCAGCTCCGGGACAGGCGTGATACAAGAGACCCAGTACTTC. Protein product: CASSSGTGVIQETQYF.

This rearrangement joins TRBV7-8 to TRBJ2-3; no clear D. Trimming took 5 bases from V and 5 from J, leaving 17 bases between them. Germline lookup yields CDR1 SGHVS and CDR2 FQNEAQ. CDR3 length equals 15 residues. For the CDR3, the DNA is TGTGCCAGCAGCAGCGCGGATGTCGCGTTAGATACGCAGTATTTT. As protein: CASSSADVALDTQYF. Combining the CDR3 with reference TRBV7-8 and TRBJ2-3 gives the whole variable domain GAGVSQSPRYKVAKRGQDVALRCDPISGHVSLFWYQQALGQGPEFLTYFQNEAQLDKSGLPSDRFFAERPEGSVSTLKIQRTQQEDSAVYLCASSSADVALDTQYFGPGTRLTVL.

This rearrangement joins TRBV27 to TRBJ2-7; TRBD1 agrees at 8 bases. V dropped 5 bases and J dropped 1; count of bases not matched to a gene: 7. This CDR3 spans 15 amino acids. Germline V gene sequence: CDR1 MNHEY, CDR2 SMNVEV (reference sequence). CDR3 DNA sequence: TGTGCCAGCAGTAAGACAGGGGAAGTTTCCTACGAGCAGTACTTC. Residues: CASSKTGEVSYEQYF.

The J gene is TRBJ2-3, the V gene TRBV10-1; D is perhaps TRBD1 (5 bases). Looked up from germline, CDR1 is WNHNN and CDR2 is SYGVQD (reference sequence). Trimming removed 2 bases at V and 0 bases at J, with 12 bases between. The CDR3 covers 16 residues. CDR3 nucleotides: TGCGCCAGCAGTGAGAAGGGGTGCATGAGCACAGATACGCAGTATTTT. Protein: CASSEKGCMSTDTQYF.

This sequence joins TRBV4-3 and TRBJ2-1; the D is unclear. V gave up 0 bases and J gave up 7 bases, with 10 bases separating them. Germline values: CDR1 LGHNA, CDR2 YSLEER. The CDR3 contains 14 residues. The CDR3: CASSQDQAVNEQFF. CDR3 bases: TGCGCCAGCAGCCAAGATCAGGCAGTAAATGAGCAGTTCTTC.

V usage is TRBV9 and J usage is TRBJ2-3, with 9 bases matching TRBD1. V was pared by 0 bases and J by 3 bases, with 5 bases of the junction left unmatched. The CDR3 consists of 16 residues. Germline loops: CDR1 SGDLS, CDR2 YYNGEE. The CDR3: CASSVGMGQGTDTQYF. CDR3 DNA sequence: TGTGCCAGCAGCGTAGGAATGGGACAGGGTACAGATACGCAGTATTTT.

This sequence joins TRBV4-1 and TRBJ2-1; 13 bases agree with TRBD2. Unmatched junction bases numbered 4, after V lost 4 bases and J lost 4 bases. The CDR3 extends over 16 amino acids. CDR1 and CDR2 (germline): MGHRA, YSYEKL. The CDR3 DNA reads TGCGCCAGCAGCCGACAGACTAGCGGGGGGTACAATGAGCAGTTCTTC. As protein: CASSRQTSGGYNEQFF.

V gene TRBV5-6 combines with J gene TRBJ2-1; 9 bases line up with TRBD2. V lost 0 bases, J lost 4 bases, and 14 bases stayed unmatched. This CDR3 has 19 residues. The germline V gene encodes CDR1 SGHDT and CDR2 YYEEEE. The DNA for the CDR3 is TGTGCCAGCAGCTTGGAGAGAGGAGGGGCGGGGGGGCTTTACAATGAGCAGTTCTTC. It specifies CASSLERGGAGGLYNEQFF.

This clone has only one observation. This chain connects TRBV4-2 to TRBJ1-4; no clear D gene. V was cut by 0 bases and J by 3 bases, with 11 bases left in between. Germline CDR1 LGHNA, CDR2 YNFKEQ. CDR3 size: 16 residues. This CDR3 reads CASSQDLLPPNEKLFF. CDR3 bases: TGTGCCAGCAGCCAAGACTTACTACCACCTAATGAAAAACTGTTTTTT.

Comments on this clone: This CDR3 is also generated by other DNA sequences in the sample. This sequence joins TRBV5-1 and TRBJ1-1; no clear D. Germline loops: CDR1 SGHRS, CDR2 YFSETQ. The ends were cut back, 3 bases at V and 1 base at J, with 13 bases in the middle. The CDR3 length is 15 residues. CDR3 amino acids: CASSYGVGENTEAFF. CDR3 nucleotides: TGCGCCAGCAGCTATGGAGTCGGGGAGAACACTGAAGCTTTCTTT.

The chain has TRBV6-5 and TRBJ2-7; TRBD1 aligns across 7 bases. The CDR3 spans 14 residues. Germline assignment: CDR1 MNHEY and CDR2 SVGAGI. The J segment lost 2 bases and the V segment lost 6 bases, leaving 7 bases of the junction unmatched. For the CDR3, the DNA is TGTGCCAGCAGCCACAGGGGTCCCACCTACGAGCAGTACTTC. Amino acid sequence: CASSHRGPTYEQYF.

The gene calls are TRBV4-3 and TRBJ1-4; no definite D call. The germline CDR1 and CDR2 sequences are LGHNA and YSLEER. CDR3 length equals 16 residues. V gave up 4 bases and J gave up 4 bases, with 16 bases separating them. The CDR3 sequence: CASSREQAGLNEKLFF. CDR3 nucleotides: TGCGCCAGCAGCCGAGAACAAGCGGGCCTTAATGAAAAACTGTTTTTT.